Many counts were recorded for the clone carrying this TCR beta chain. Antigen specificity is unknown. The data belong to a study of T cells in Graves' hyperthyroidism and ophthalmopathy. About the study: The blood sample was taken at first diagnosis, before treatment began.

The source material, RNA transcripts, was used to amplify TCR beta CDR3 regions. First-round RT-PCR of the TCR CDR3 relied on the HTBI primer set. TCRdb itself ran the multiplex PCR reads through MiXCR, one entry per CDR3 protein. The sample contains about 550,000 distinct CDR3 sequences, 20% to 25% of which appear only once. The CDR3 runs 11 residues. Deletions cut 0 bases from V and 10 bases from J, with 9 bases between. Germline loops: CDR1 DFQATT, CDR2 SNEGSKA (reference sequence). Study observations and caveats: Ophthalmopathy was identified by the model a median about 6.4 months ahead of onset. Most clonotypes that expanded in the thyroid above 0.001 also showed up in blood.

Exclusion followed for patients with uncontrolled infection, other autoimmune disease, pregnancy or lactation. The receptor was derived from a man younger than 35 with Graves' hyperthyroidism. V is TRBV20-1 and J is TRBJ1-1; no reliable D call. The sequenced material came from blood. The CDR3 DNA sequence: TGCAGTGCTAGAGAGGACCTGGTAGCTTTCTTT. It specifies CSAREDLVAFF.